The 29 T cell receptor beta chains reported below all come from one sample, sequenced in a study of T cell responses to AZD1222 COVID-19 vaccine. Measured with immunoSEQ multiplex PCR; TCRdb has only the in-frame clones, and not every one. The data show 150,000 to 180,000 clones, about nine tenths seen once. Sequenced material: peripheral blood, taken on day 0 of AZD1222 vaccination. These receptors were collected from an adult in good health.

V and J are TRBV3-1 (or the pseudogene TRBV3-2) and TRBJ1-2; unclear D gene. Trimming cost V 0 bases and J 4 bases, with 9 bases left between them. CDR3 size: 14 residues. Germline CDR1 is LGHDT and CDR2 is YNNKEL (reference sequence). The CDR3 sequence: CASSQDTQAYGYTF. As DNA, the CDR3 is TGTGCCAGCAGCCAAGATACACAAGCCTATGGCTACACCTTC.

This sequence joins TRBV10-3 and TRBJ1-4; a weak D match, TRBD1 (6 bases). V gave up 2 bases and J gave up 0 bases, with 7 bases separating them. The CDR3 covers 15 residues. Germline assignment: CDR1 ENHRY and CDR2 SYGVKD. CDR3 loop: CAISEGTTTNEKLFF. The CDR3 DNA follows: TGTGCCATCAGTGAGGGGACAACAACTAATGAAAAACTGTTTTTT.

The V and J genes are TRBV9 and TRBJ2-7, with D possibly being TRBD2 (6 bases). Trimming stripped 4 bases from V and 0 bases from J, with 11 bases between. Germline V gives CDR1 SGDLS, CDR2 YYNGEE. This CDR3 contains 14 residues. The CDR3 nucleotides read TGTGCCAGCAGCAGCCGGGACTTCTCCTACGAGCAGTACTTC. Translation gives CASSSRDFSYEQYF.

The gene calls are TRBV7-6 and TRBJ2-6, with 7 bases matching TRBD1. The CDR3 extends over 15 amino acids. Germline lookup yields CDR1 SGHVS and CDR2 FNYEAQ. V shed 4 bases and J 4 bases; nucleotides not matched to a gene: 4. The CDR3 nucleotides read TGTGCCAGCAGCTCAACAGGGGCCGGGGCCAACGTCCTGACTTTC. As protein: CASSSTGAGANVLTF. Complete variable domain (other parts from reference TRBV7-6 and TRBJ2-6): GAGVSQSPRYKVTKRGQDVALRCDPISGHVSLYWYRQALGQGPEFLTYFNYEAQQDKSGLPNDRFSAERPEGSISTLTIQRTEQRDSAMYRCASSSTGAGANVLTFGAGSRLTVL.

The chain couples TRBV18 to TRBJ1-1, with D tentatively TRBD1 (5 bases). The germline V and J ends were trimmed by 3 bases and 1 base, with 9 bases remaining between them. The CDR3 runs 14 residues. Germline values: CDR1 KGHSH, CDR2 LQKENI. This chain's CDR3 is CASSPDSSNTEAFF. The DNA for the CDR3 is TGTGCCAGCTCACCTGACAGCTCGAACACTGAAGCTTTCTTT.

The DNA of the CDR3 is TGTGCCAACCGACTATCCATCCTGGGGCAGTACTTC. Encoded protein: CANRLSILGQYF. This chain uses TRBV12-3 or TRBV12-4 with TRBJ2-7, with D possibly matching TRBD2 (5 bases). The CDR3 length is 12 residues. V was cut by 10 bases and J by 9 bases, with 19 bases left in between.

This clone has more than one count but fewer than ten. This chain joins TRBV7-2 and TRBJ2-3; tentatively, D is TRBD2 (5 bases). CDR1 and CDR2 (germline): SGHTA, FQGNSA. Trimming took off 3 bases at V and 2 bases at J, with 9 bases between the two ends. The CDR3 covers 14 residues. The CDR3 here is CASSFNGNTDTQYF. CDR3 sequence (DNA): TGTGCCAGCAGCTTTAACGGGAACACAGATACGCAGTATTTT.

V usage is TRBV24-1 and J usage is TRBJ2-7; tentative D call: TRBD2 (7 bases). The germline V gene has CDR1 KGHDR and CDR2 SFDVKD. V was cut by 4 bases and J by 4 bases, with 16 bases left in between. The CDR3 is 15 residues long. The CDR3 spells CATSDPGKGGYEQYF. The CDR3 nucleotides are TGTGCCACCAGTGACCCCGGGAAGGGGGGGTACGAGCAGTACTTC.

The CDR3 nucleotides read TGTGCCAGCAGCCAACGGGACAGTCACACTGAAGCTTTCTTT. This codes for CASSQRDSHTEAFF. This chain links TRBV3-1 (or the pseudogene TRBV3-2) with TRBJ1-1, with 7 bases aligning to TRBD1. This CDR3 comprises 14 residues. V shed 2 bases, J shed 3 bases, and the junction held 3 bases outside the gene matches. Germline CDR1 reads LGHDT; CDR2 reads YNNKEL (reference sequence).

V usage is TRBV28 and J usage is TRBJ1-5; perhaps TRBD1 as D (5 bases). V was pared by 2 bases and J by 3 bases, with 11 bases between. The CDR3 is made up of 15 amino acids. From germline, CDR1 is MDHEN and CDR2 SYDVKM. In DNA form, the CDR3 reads TGTGCCAGCAGTTTAGGGGACTGGTACAATCAGCCCCAGCATTTT. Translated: CASSLGDWYNQPQHF.

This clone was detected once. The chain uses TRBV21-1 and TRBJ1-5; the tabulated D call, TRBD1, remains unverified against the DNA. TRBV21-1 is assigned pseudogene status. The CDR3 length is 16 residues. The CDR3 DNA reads TGTGCCAGCAGCAAAAATCGAACAGGGGAGGATCAGCCCCAGCATTTT. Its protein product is CASSKNRTGEDQPQHF.

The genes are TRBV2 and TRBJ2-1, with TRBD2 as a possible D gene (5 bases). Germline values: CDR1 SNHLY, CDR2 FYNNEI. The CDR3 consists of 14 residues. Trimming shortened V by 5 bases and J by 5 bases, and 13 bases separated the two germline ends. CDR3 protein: CASSISPGDNEQFF. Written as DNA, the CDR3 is TGTGCCAGCAGTATAAGTCCCGGGGACAATGAGCAGTTCTTC.

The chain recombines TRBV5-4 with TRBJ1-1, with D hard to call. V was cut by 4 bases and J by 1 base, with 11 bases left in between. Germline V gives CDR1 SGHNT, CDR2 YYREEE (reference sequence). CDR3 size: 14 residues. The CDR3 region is CASSMAGGNTEAFF. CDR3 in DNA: TGTGCCAGCAGCATGGCAGGCGGGAACACTGAAGCTTTCTTT.

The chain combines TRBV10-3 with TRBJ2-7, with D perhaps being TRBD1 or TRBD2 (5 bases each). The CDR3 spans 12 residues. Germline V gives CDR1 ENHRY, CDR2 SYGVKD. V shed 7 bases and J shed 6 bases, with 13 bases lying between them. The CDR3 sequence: CAIKGTHGEQYF. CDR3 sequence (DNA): TGTGCCATCAAGGGGACCCACGGCGAGCAGTACTTC.

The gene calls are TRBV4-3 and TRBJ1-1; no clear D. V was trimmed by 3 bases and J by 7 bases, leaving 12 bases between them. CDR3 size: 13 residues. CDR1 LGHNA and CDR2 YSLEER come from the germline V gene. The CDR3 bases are TGCGCCAGCAGCCACAGAGACCGTGGTGAAGCTTTCTTT. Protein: CASSHRDRGEAFF.

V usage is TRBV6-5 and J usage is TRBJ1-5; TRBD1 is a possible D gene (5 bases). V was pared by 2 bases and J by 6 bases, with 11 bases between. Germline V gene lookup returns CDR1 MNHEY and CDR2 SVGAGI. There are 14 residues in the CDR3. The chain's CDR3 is CASSYRQGRQPQHF. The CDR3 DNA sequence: TGTGCCAGCAGTTACCGGCAGGGTCGTCAGCCCCAGCATTTT.

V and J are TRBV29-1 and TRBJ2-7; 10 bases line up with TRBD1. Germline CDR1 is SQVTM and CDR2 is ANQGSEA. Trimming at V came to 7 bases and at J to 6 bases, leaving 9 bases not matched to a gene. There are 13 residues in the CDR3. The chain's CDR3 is CSATTGGYSEQYF. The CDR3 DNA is TGCAGCGCTACGACAGGGGGCTACTCCGAGCAGTACTTC.

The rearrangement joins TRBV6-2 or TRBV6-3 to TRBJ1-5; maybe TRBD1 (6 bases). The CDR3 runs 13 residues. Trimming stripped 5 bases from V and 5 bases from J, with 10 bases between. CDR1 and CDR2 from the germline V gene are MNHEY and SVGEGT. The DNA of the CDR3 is TGTGCCAGCAGTGACAGGCGGGATCAGCCCCAGCATTTT. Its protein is CASSDRRDQPQHF.

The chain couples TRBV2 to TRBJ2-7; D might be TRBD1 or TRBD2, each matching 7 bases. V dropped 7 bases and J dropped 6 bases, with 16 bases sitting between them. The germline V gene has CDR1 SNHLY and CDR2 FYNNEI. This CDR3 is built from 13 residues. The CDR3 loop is CASTSQGEGEQYF. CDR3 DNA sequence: TGTGCCAGCACCTCTCAGGGGGAGGGCGAGCAGTACTTC.

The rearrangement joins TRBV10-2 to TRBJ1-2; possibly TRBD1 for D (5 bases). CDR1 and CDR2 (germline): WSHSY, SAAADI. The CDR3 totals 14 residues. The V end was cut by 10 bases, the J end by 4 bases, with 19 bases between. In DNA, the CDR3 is TGCGCCATCTCGGGGGGGGAAAATATCTATGGCTACACCTTC. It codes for CAISGGENIYGYTF.

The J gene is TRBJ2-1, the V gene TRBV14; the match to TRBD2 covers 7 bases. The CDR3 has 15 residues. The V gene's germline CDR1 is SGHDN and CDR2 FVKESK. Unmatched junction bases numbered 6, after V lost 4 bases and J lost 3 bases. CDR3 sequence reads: CASSLLAISYNEQFF. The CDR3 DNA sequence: TGTGCCAGCAGCCTACTAGCGATAAGCTACAATGAGCAGTTCTTC.

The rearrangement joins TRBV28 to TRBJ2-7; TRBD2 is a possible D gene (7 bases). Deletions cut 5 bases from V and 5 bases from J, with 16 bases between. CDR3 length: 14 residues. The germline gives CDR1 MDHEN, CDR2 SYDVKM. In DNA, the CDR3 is TGTGCCAGCAGTCCTCAGGGGAGGGTCCACGAGCAGTACTTC. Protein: CASSPQGRVHEQYF.

The CDR3 here is CSASAGLAVNTGELFF. The CDR3 coding sequence is TGCAGTGCTAGTGCAGGCCTAGCGGTAAACACCGGGGAGCTGTTTTTT. The genes are TRBV20-1 and TRBJ2-2; 7 positions agree with TRBD2. V was pared by 3 bases and J by 2 bases, with 9 bases of the junction left unmatched. In germline, CDR1 is DFQATT, CDR2 SNEGSKA (reference sequence). The CDR3 has 16 amino acids.

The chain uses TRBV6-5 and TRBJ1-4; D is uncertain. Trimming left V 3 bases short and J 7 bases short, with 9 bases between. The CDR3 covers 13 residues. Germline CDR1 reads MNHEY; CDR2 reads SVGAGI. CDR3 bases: TGTGCCAGCAGTTATAGTGGTAGTGAAAAACTGTTTTTT. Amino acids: CASSYSGSEKLFF.

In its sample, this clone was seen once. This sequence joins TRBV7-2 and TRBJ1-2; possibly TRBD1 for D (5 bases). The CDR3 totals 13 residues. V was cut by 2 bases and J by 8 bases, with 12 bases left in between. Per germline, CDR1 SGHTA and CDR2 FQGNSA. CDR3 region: CASSLNQGWGYTF. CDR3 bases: TGTGCCAGCAGCTTAAATCAGGGTTGGGGCTACACCTTC.

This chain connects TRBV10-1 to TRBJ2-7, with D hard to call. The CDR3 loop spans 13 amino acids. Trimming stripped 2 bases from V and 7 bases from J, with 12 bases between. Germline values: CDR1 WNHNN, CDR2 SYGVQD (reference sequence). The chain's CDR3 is CASSEPSLREQYF. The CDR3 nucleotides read TGCGCCAGCAGTGAGCCCTCGCTGCGGGAGCAGTACTTC.

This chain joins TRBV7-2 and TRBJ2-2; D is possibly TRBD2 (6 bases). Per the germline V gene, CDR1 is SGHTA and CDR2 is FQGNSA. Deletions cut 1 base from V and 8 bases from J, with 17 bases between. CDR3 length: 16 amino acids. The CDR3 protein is CASSLGRGGRLGELFF. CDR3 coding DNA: TGTGCCAGCAGCTTAGGACGGGGAGGACGTTTGGGGGAGCTGTTTTTT. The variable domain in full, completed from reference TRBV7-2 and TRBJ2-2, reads GAGVSQSPSNKVTEKGKDVELRCDPISGHTALYWYRQSLGQGLEFLIYFQGNSAPDKSGLPSDRFSAERTGGSVSTLTIQRTQQEDSAVYLCASSLGRGGRLGELFFGEGSRLTVL.

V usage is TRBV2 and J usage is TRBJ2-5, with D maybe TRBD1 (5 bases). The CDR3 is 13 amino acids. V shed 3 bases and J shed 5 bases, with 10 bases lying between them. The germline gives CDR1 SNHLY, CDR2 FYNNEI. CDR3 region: CASSEGLVETQYF. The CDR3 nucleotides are TGTGCCAGCAGTGAGGGGCTAGTGGAGACCCAGTACTTC.

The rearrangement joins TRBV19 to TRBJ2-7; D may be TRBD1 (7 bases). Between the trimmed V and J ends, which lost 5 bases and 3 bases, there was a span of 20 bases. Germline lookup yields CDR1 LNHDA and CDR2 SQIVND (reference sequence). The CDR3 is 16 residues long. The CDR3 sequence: CASSVSPTGTLYEQYF. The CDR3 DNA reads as TGTGCCAGTAGTGTCTCACCGACAGGGACTCTCTACGAGCAGTACTTC.